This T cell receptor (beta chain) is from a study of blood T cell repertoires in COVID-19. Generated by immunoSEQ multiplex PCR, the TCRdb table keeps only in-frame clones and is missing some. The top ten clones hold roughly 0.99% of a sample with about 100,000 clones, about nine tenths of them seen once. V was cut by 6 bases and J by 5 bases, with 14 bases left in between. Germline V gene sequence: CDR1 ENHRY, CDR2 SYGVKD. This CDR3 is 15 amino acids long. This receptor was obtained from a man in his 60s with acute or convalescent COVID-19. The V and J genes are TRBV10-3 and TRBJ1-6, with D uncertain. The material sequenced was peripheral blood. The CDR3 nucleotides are TGTGCCATCAGCACCGGAGGGAGGGATAATTCACCCCTCCACTTT. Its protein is CAISTGGRDNSPLHF.